This is a list of T cell receptor beta chains from one sample in a study of response to subunit inactivated influenza vaccine. TCRdb re-called the RT-PCR reads through MiXCR, storing one row per CDR3 protein. The table has around 570,000 distinct CDR3 sequences, about 11% seen once. The data were also submitted as part of a second study, on T cells expressing NK-cell markers.

The material sequenced was PBMCs from blood, taken on the day of vaccination. The receptors derive from a man between 45 and 60 years old who received an inactivated influenza vaccine. Each CDR3 is given with its conserved first and last residue. A D gene is named only where the DNA matches it firmly. Clone size is stated in some rows and not others, as once, few, many or a class when expanded.

V gene,CDR3 length,J gene,D gene,clone size,CDR3 protein,CDR3 DNA
TRBV20-1,21,TRBJ2-2,TRBD2,few,CSARAGTSGSRWGGNTGELFF,TGCAGTGCTAGGGCAGGGACTAGCGGGAGTCGGTGGGGTGGGAACACCGGGGAGCTGTTTTTT
TRBV7-2,15,TRBJ1-4,TRBD1,.,CASSDQDRGNEKLFF,TGTGCCAGCAGCGATCAGGACAGGGGTAATGAAAAACTGTTTTTT
TRBV16,15,TRBJ2-1,TRBD2,few,CASSQWLAGDNEQFF,TGTGCCAGCAGCCAATGGCTAGCGGGAGACAATGAGCAGTTCTTC
TRBV19,14,TRBJ2-5,.,.,CASTGDIYQETQYF,TGTGCCAGTACCGGAGACATCTACCAAGAGACCCAGTACTTC
TRBV2,15,TRBJ2-7,.,few,CASSGGRGPSYEQYF,TGTGCCAGCAGTGGGGGGCGGGGGCCCTCCTACGAGCAGTACTTC
TRBV20-1,15,TRBJ2-5,.,few,CSARDFLGSGGTQYF,TGCAGTGCTAGAGATTTCTTAGGCTCGGGTGGGACCCAGTACTTC
TRBV28,18,TRBJ2-5,TRBD2,.,CASSLFWSSGGAEGTQYF,TGTGCCAGCAGTTTATTTTGGTCTAGCGGGGGGGCTGAGGGGACCCAGTACTTC
TRBV10-1,14,TRBJ2-7,.,.,CASSESYRSYEQYF,TGCGCCAGCAGTGAGTCTTATCGTTCCTACGAGCAGTACTTC
TRBV28,16,TRBJ2-1,.,.,CASSLYSSPRSNEQFF,TGTGCCAGCAGCCTATATTCTAGCCCACGTTCCAATGAGCAGTTCTTC
TRBV5-1,16,TRBJ2-1,TRBD2,few,CASREGLAEGYNEQFF,TGCGCCAGCAGGGAAGGGCTAGCGGAGGGCTACAATGAGCAGTTCTTC
TRBV5-1,15,TRBJ2-3,.,few,CASSLGYRGTDTQYF,TGCGCCAGCAGCTTGGGCTACCGGGGTACAGATACGCAGTATTTT
TRBV10-3,16,TRBJ2-3,.,.,CAISGPGQKSTDTQYF,TGTGCCATCAGTGGACCCGGGCAAAAGAGCACAGATACGCAGTATTTT
TRBV5-1,14,TRBJ2-7,TRBD1,many,CASTVGDRSYEQYF,TGCGCCAGCACCGTGGGGGACAGATCCTACGAGCAGTACTTC
TRBV18,14,TRBJ2-2,.,many,CASSPTANTGELFF,TGTGCCAGCTCACCTACAGCTAACACCGGGGAGCTGTTTTTT
TRBV20-1,15,TRBJ2-7,.,few,CSVSKGRLNSYEQYF,TGCAGTGTCTCCAAGGGGAGGCTCAACTCCTACGAGCAGTACTTC
TRBV6-2/TRBV6-3,16,TRBJ2-5,.,few,CATLKRAERNQETQYF,TGTGCCACCCTCAAGAGGGCAGAGAGAAATCAAGAGACCCAGTACTTC
TRBV3-1,15,TRBJ1-5,.,.,CASSQEGTTNQPQHF,TGTGCCAGCAGCCAAGAAGGCACCACAAATCAGCCCCAGCATTTT
TRBV6-1,14,TRBJ1-5,.,few,CASSEHGNNQPQHF,TGTGCCAGCAGTGAACACGGAAACAATCAGCCCCAGCATTTT
TRBV12-3/TRBV12-4,16,TRBJ2-6,.,.,CASSPGPSSGANVLTF,TGTGCCAGCAGTCCTGGACCCAGCTCTGGGGCCAACGTCCTGACTTTC
TRBV10-3,16,TRBJ2-3,TRBD2,.,CAISGMAGVGSDTQYF,TGTGCCATCAGTGGTATGGCGGGGGTAGGGTCAGATACGCAGTATTTT
TRBV20-1,14,TRBJ2-7,.,few,CSARSSSDSYEQYF,TGCAGTGCTAGGTCCAGTTCTGACTCCTACGAGCAGTACTTC
TRBV12-3/TRBV12-4,15,TRBJ2-2,.,many,CASSAQGKNTGELFF,TGTGCCAGCAGTGCCCAGGGGAAGAACACCGGGGAGCTGTTTTTT
TRBV12-3/TRBV12-4,15,TRBJ2-5,TRBD1,few,CASSSHDRAQETQYF,TGTGCCAGCAGTTCTCATGACAGGGCCCAAGAGACCCAGTACTTC
TRBV11-2,16,TRBJ1-3,.,.,CASSLVGHSSGNTIYF,TGTGCCAGCAGCTTAGTTGGGCACAGCTCTGGAAACACCATATATTTT
TRBV9,16,TRBJ2-7,TRBD2,few,CASSVDVAGVYYEQYF,TGTGCCAGCAGCGTAGACGTAGCGGGTGTATACTACGAGCAGTACTTC
TRBV6-2/TRBV6-3,16,TRBJ2-5,TRBD1,.,CASSYFPGQGRETQYF,TGTGCCAGCAGTTACTTTCCGGGACAGGGCAGAGAGACCCAGTACTTC
TRBV6-5,16,TRBJ1-6,.,.,CASSYSKANYNSPLHF,TGTGCCAGCAGTTACTCGAAGGCAAATTATAATTCACCCCTCCACTTT
TRBV11-2,17,TRBJ1-1,TRBD1,.,CASSPSPHRGLNTEAFF,TGTGCCAGCAGCCCCTCCCCCCACAGGGGGTTGAACACTGAAGCTTTCTTT
TRBV27,15,TRBJ2-2,.,.,CASSREAGNTGELFF,TGTGCCAGCAGTCGCGAGGCAGGGAACACCGGGGAGCTGTTTTTT
TRBV29-1,13,TRBJ2-1,.,few,CSVGAASYNEQFF,TGCAGCGTTGGAGCAGCCTCCTACAATGAGCAGTTCTTC
TRBV18,12,TRBJ1-1,.,many,CASSPPTGWAFF,TGTGCCAGCTCACCGCCGACAGGATGGGCTTTCTTT
TRBV9,16,TRBJ2-5,TRBD2,.,CASSVGGAGGQETQYF,TGTGCCAGCAGCGTAGGAGGGGCGGGAGGCCAAGAGACCCAGTACTTC
TRBV9,15,TRBJ1-4,TRBD1,few,CASSAEGQDNEKLFF,TGTGCCAGCAGCGCAGAGGGACAGGATAATGAAAAACTGTTTTTT
TRBV20-1,13,TRBJ2-3,.,.,CSARGRGTDTQYF,TGCAGTGCTAGGGGCAGGGGCACAGATACGCAGTATTTT
TRBV6-1,17,TRBJ2-3,.,few,CASRSLRTMRLTDTQYF,TGTGCCAGCAGAAGCCTCCGGACAATGCGACTCACAGATACGCAGTATTTT
TRBV15,13,TRBJ1-2,TRBD1,.,CATSQDRVGGYTF,TGTGCCACCAGTCAAGACAGGGTTGGTGGCTACACCTTC
TRBV3-1,17,TRBJ2-4,TRBD1,.,CASSQGGQLLAKNIQYF,TGTGCCAGCAGCCAAGGGGGACAGCTTCTAGCCAAAAACATTCAGTACTTC
TRBV12-3/TRBV12-4,16,TRBJ2-5,TRBD2,.,CASKIGTSGLQETQYF,TGTGCCAGCAAAATCGGGACTAGCGGGTTACAAGAGACCCAGTACTTC
TRBV4-1,16,TRBJ2-1,TRBD2,.,CASSLRPVAGIDEQFF,TGCGCCAGCAGCCTAAGACCAGTAGCGGGGATCGATGAGCAGTTCTTC
TRBV28,17,TRBJ1-5,.,.,CASSLGGGTYSNQPQHF,TGTGCCAGCAGTTTAGGTGGAGGGACTTATAGCAATCAGCCCCAGCATTTT
TRBV2,16,TRBJ2-1,TRBD2,.,CASSDLAGPFVDEQFF,TGTGCCAGCAGTGACCTAGCGGGGCCATTTGTAGATGAGCAGTTCTTC
TRBV15,17,TRBJ2-1,.,.,CATSRFVTSWSVNEQFF,TGTGCCACCAGCAGGTTCGTTACTAGCTGGAGTGTCAATGAGCAGTTCTTC